This entry features one T cell receptor (beta chain) sequence. This record comes from a study of response to subunit inactivated influenza vaccine. TCRdb analysed the RT-PCR reads with MiXCR anew, one entry per CDR3 protein. The table has approximately 500,000 distinct CDR3 sequences, approximately 13% seen once. V lost 6 bases, J lost 5 bases, and 13 bases lay in between. CDR1 is DFQATT, CDR2 SNEGSKA, per germline (reference sequence). This CDR3 contains 12 residues. This material consisted of PBMCs from blood, taken roughly 6 weeks after vaccination. The source of this sequence is a man aged 50-59 years who received an inactivated influenza vaccine. The chain uses TRBV20-1 and TRBJ1-1; D gene ambiguous. The CDR3 loop is CSASEARTEAFF. The DNA of the CDR3 is TGCAGTGCCTCAGAGGCTCGTACTGAAGCTTTCTTT.